These T cell receptor beta chains were read from a single sample in a study of T cells in Graves' hyperthyroidism and ophthalmopathy. TCRdb reprocessed the multiplex PCR reads via MiXCR and lists one record per CDR3 protein. The sample lists over 550,000 distinct CDR3 sequences, 16% occurring once. The sample comprised blood. The source is a young woman with Graves' hyperthyroidism. Both conserved end residues are part of each CDR3. D genes are given only for firm matches. Clone sizes are given selectively: once, few, many, or a class where the clone is expanded.

d_call | clone_size | j_call | v_call | cdr3_aa | cdr3_nt
NA | many | TRBJ2-7 | TRBV4-1 | CASSYDGEQYF | TGCGCCAGCAGCTACGACGGGGAGCAGTACTTC
NA | NA | TRBJ2-1 | TRBV4-1 | CASSQEWGPENNEQFF | TGCGCCAGCAGCCAAGAATGGGGGCCGGAGAACAATGAGCAGTTCTTC
NA | NA | TRBJ2-2 | TRBV2 | CARGRSYTGELFF | TGTGCCCGAGGGAGAAGCTACACCGGGGAGCTGTTTTTT
TRBD2 | few | TRBJ2-3 | TRBV20-1 | CSAGPQRGADTQYF | TGCAGTGCTGGCCCCCAGCGGGGGGCAGATACGCAGTATTTT
NA | few | TRBJ1-2 | TRBV29-1 | CSVSGTLNPYYGYTF | TGCAGCGTCTCCGGGACACTAAATCCCTACTATGGCTACACCTTC
TRBD2 | many | TRBJ2-5 | TRBV7-6 | CASSFASGGAMATQYF | TGTGCCAGCAGCTTCGCTAGCGGGGGGGCCATGGCGACCCAGTACTTC
NA | many | TRBJ2-2 | TRBV2 | CASSEVDSRNTGELFF | TGTGCCAGCAGTGAAGTTGACAGTAGGAACACCGGGGAGCTGTTTTTT
TRBD2 | NA | TRBJ2-2 | TRBV10-1 | CASRSGVTGELFF | TGCGCCAGCCGTAGCGGGGTAACCGGGGAGCTGTTTTTT
TRBD1 | NA | TRBJ2-3 | TRBV5-1 | CASSLAGTAATDTQYF | TGCGCCAGCAGCTTGGCCGGGACAGCGGCCACAGATACGCAGTATTTT
NA | few | TRBJ2-3 | TRBV11-2 | CASSLDTSTDTQYF | TGTGCCAGCAGCTTAGATACAAGCACAGATACGCAGTATTTT
TRBD2 | NA | TRBJ2-1 | TRBV14 | CASSQDSGRREQFF | TGTGCCAGCAGCCAAGATAGCGGGAGACGTGAGCAGTTCTTC
NA | NA | TRBJ2-7 | TRBV12-3/TRBV12-4 | CASSFQPYEQYF | TGTGCCAGCAGTTTTCAGCCCTACGAGCAGTACTTC
NA | many | TRBJ1-2 | TRBV20-1 | CSARYYGYTF | TGCAGTGCTAGATACTATGGCTACACCTTC
TRBD2 | many | TRBJ2-1 | TRBV12-3/TRBV12-4 | CASTGLADNNEQFF | TGTGCCAGCACGGGACTAGCGGATAACAATGAGCAGTTCTTC
NA | NA | TRBJ2-1 | TRBV19 | CASSPPPYNEQFF | TGTGCCAGTAGTCCTCCGCCCTACAATGAGCAGTTCTTC
TRBD1 | NA | TRBJ2-4 | TRBV11-3 | CASSPLDRVGIQYF | TGTGCCAGCAGCCCTCTGGACAGGGTTGGTATTCAGTACTTC
NA | many | TRBJ2-6 | TRBV19 | CASTEGGASGANVLTF | TGTGCCAGTACCGAAGGAGGGGCCTCTGGGGCCAACGTCCTGACTTTC
NA | NA | TRBJ1-4 | TRBV15 | CATSRDRRTNEKLFF | TGTGCCACCAGCAGAGACCGTCGAACTAATGAAAAACTGTTTTTT
NA | many | TRBJ2-7 | TRBV4-2 | CASSQDMISGSSYEQYF | TGTGCCAGCAGCCAAGACATGATTAGCGGTAGCTCCTACGAGCAGTACTTC
NA | many | TRBJ1-5 | TRBV28 | CASSGTWEHF | TGTGCCAGCAGTGGGACGTGGGAGCATTTT
NA | NA | TRBJ1-5 | TRBV29-1 | CSVRQEPLAPKHF | TGCAGCGTCAGACAGGAACCCTTGGCGCCCAAGCATTTT
NA | few | TRBJ1-1 | TRBV6-1 | CASSTGGLMTEAFF | TGTGCCAGCAGTACCGGGGGCTTGATGACTGAAGCTTTCTTT
NA | many | TRBJ2-3 | TRBV7-8 | CASSLVNTQYF | TGTGCCAGCAGCTTAGTTAATACGCAGTATTTT
NA | NA | TRBJ2-7 | TRBV18 | CASSVSGDEQYF | TGTGCCAGCTCAGTGTCAGGGGACGAGCAGTACTTC
TRBD1 | many | TRBJ2-6 | TRBV7-2 | CASSPRTGPATGANVLTF | TGTGCCAGCAGCCCGCGGACAGGGCCTGCCACTGGGGCCAACGTCCTGACTTTC
TRBD2 | many | TRBJ2-3 | TRBV20-1 | CSASVTSGVSDTQYF | TGCAGTGCTAGTGTGACTAGCGGGGTCTCAGATACGCAGTATTTT
NA | NA | TRBJ1-2 | TRBV5-4 | CASSLSGLGYGYTF | TGTGCCAGCAGCTTGTCCGGCTTGGGCTATGGCTACACCTTC
TRBD1 | many | TRBJ1-2 | TRBV28 | CASSSGTGNYGYTF | TGTGCCAGCAGTTCCGGGACAGGAAACTATGGCTACACCTTC
NA | few | TRBJ2-7 | TRBV4-1 | CASSQDLEFKRNHEQYF | TGCGCCAGCAGCCAAGATCTGGAGTTCAAGCGGAACCACGAGCAGTACTTC
NA | many | TRBJ2-1 | TRBV7-9 | CASTDVEGGLYNEQFF | TGTGCCAGCACCGACGTTGAAGGGGGGCTTTACAATGAGCAGTTCTTC
NA | many | TRBJ1-2 | TRBV27 | CASSLAGPWGYTF | TGTGCCAGCAGTTTAGCAGGGCCGTGGGGCTACACCTTC
TRBD1 | many | TRBJ1-2 | TRBV28 | CASSPDRGNYGYTF | TGTGCCAGCAGTCCGGACAGGGGCAACTATGGCTACACCTTC
TRBD1 | few | TRBJ2-7 | TRBV28 | CASTPWAGGVSYEQYF | TGTGCCAGCACCCCGTGGGCAGGGGGCGTTTCCTACGAGCAGTACTTC
TRBD2 | NA | TRBJ2-1 | TRBV5-4 | CASSYRTSASFSYNEQFF | TGTGCCAGCAGCTACCGGACTAGCGCCTCTTTCTCCTACAATGAGCAGTTCTTC
NA | few | TRBJ2-1 | TRBV7-8 | CASSLSRGSHNEQFF | TGTGCCAGCAGCCTTAGCCGGGGTAGTCACAATGAGCAGTTCTTC
NA | few | TRBJ1-1 | TRBV19 | CASSLQGIVEAFF | TGTGCCAGTAGTCTCCAGGGGATTGTTGAAGCTTTCTTT
TRBD1 | many | TRBJ1-1 | TRBV15 | CATSTRTGFNTEAFF | TGTGCCACCAGCACACGGACAGGGTTTAACACTGAAGCTTTCTTT
NA | many | TRBJ2-7 | TRBV29-1 | CSVEVRFPGEQYF | TGCAGCGTTGAAGTAAGGTTCCCGGGGGAGCAGTACTTC
NA | many | TRBJ2-7 | TRBV6-1 | CASSVSAGPYEQYF | TGTGCCAGCAGTGTCTCGGCGGGGCCCTACGAGCAGTACTTC
TRBD2 | NA | TRBJ2-2 | TRBV19 | CASSIDRWTSGQNTGELFF | TGTGCCAGTAGTATAGATCGTTGGACTAGCGGACAGAACACCGGGGAGCTGTTTTTT
TRBD1 | many | TRBJ1-1 | TRBV2 | CASSVDLAQGADTEAFF | TGTGCCAGCAGTGTAGACCTAGCACAGGGGGCGGACACTGAAGCTTTCTTT
NA | many | TRBJ2-6 | TRBV5-1 | CASSWQRSGANVLTF | TGCGCCAGCAGCTGGCAGCGCTCTGGGGCCAACGTCCTGACTTTC
NA | many | TRBJ2-3 | TRBV24-1 | CATSDEQGTDTQYF | TGTGCCACCAGTGATGAACAGGGAACCGATACGCAGTATTTT
NA | many | TRBJ2-3 | TRBV2 | CASSGNRADTQYF | TGTGCCAGCAGTGGCAACAGAGCGGATACGCAGTATTTT
NA | many | TRBJ2-7 | TRBV27 | CASSEQGAAYEQYF | TGTGCCAGCAGCGAACAGGGCGCCGCCTACGAGCAGTACTTC
TRBD2 | NA | TRBJ2-7 | TRBV20-1 | CSARDGVAGPSYEQYF | TGCAGTGCTAGAGATGGGGTAGCGGGGCCATCCTACGAGCAGTACTTC
NA | NA | TRBJ2-5 | TRBV11-2 | CASSSPRGRETQYF | TGTGCCAGCAGCTCGCCCCGGGGGAGGGAGACCCAGTACTTC
NA | NA | TRBJ2-1 | TRBV3-1 | CASSQVRQGPHNEQFF | TGTGCCAGCAGCCAAGTTCGGCAGGGGCCCCACAATGAGCAGTTCTTC
TRBD1 | many | TRBJ2-7 | TRBV7-8 | CASNSYRDRQYERYF | TGTGCCAGCAACTCTTATAGGGACAGGCAATACGAGCGGTACTTC
NA | many | TRBJ2-7 | TRBV28 | CASSLFGGPRIYEQYF | TGTGCCAGCAGTTTATTCGGCGGCCCACGGATCTACGAGCAGTACTTC
NA | few | TRBJ2-7 | TRBV6-2/TRBV6-3 | CASSGMGGSSYEQYF | TGTGCCAGCAGCGGAATGGGCGGGTCCTCCTACGAGCAGTACTTC
TRBD1 | few | TRBJ2-7 | TRBV20-1 | CSAYPRDSYEQYF | TGCAGTGCCTACCCCCGGGACAGCTACGAGCAGTACTTC
TRBD1 | many | TRBJ2-1 | TRBV13 | CASSSLTGLVNEQFF | TGTGCCAGCAGCTCCCTGACAGGGTTGGTCAATGAGCAGTTCTTC
NA | NA | TRBJ1-3 | TRBV27 | CASSLERVLTLGNTIYF | TGTGCCAGCAGTCTAGAGCGGGTTTTAACGCTGGGAAACACCATATATTTT
TRBD1 | few | TRBJ2-6 | TRBV24-1 | CATSDPGTGKSGANVLTF | TGTGCCACCAGTGACCCCGGGACAGGGAAATCTGGGGCCAACGTCCTGACTTTC